These 25 T cell receptor beta chains were sequenced from one sample in a study of T cell responses to AZD1222 COVID-19 vaccine. Sequencing used immunoSEQ multiplex PCR; TCRdb keeps in-frame clones, though not all of them. The sample has some 250,000 clones, 85% to 95% seen once. Source: peripheral blood, taken 28 days after the second AZD1222 dose. The receptors shown here come from an adult who received the AZD1222 COVID-19 vaccine.

The chain uses TRBV6-5 and TRBJ2-1; D remains ambiguous. V dropped 4 bases and J dropped 0 bases, with 10 bases sitting between them. This CDR3 is built from 15 residues. Germline CDR1 and CDR2: MNHEY and SVGAGI. CDR3 residues: CASSFSTSSYNEQFF. For the CDR3, the DNA is TGTGCCAGCAGTTTTAGCACGAGCTCCTACAATGAGCAGTTCTTC.

The J gene is TRBJ1-6, the V gene TRBV6-5, with TRBD1 identical over 7 bases. V lost 8 bases and J lost 6; bases outside the gene matches: 10. From germline, CDR1 is MNHEY and CDR2 SVGAGI. The CDR3 totals 15 residues. CDR3 sequence: CASAHRDRTNSPLHF. DNA for the CDR3: TGTGCCAGCGCCCATAGGGACAGAACTAATTCACCCCTCCACTTT.

The chain joins TRBV28 to TRBJ2-1; D possibly uses TRBD1 or TRBD2 (5 bases each). CDR3 length: 16 amino acids. Trimming left V 10 bases short and J 3 bases short, with 22 bases between. Germline assignment: CDR1 MDHEN and CDR2 SYDVKM. The CDR3 DNA reads as TGTGCCATTACCTCCTGGGAGCTTGGGGGCTACAATGAGCAGTTCTTC. Translating gives CAITSWELGGYNEQFF.

The chain recombines TRBV28 with TRBJ1-1; a weak D match, TRBD1 (5 bases). Germline CDR1 reads MDHEN; CDR2 reads SYDVKM. CDR3 size: 12 residues. V was shortened by 8 bases and J by 10 bases, with 17 bases between the two germline ends. In nucleotides, the CDR3 is TGTGCCAGCTGGGGGAGGGAGGGTGGAGCTTTCTTT. Translating gives CASWGREGGAFF.

The chain couples TRBV5-1 to TRBJ2-6, with a possible D match to TRBD2 (5 bases). Between the trimmed V and J ends, which lost 2 bases and 2 bases, there was a span of 8 bases. CDR3 size: 15 residues. Germline assignment: CDR1 SGHRS and CDR2 YFSETQ. For the CDR3, the DNA is TGCGCCAGCAGCTTAATGGGAGCTGGGGCCAACGTCCTGACTTTC. It codes for CASSLMGAGANVLTF.

The chain employs TRBV28 and TRBJ1-2; 7 bases match TRBD1. Germline V gene data show CDR1 as MDHEN and CDR2 as SYDVKM. The CDR3 is 11 amino acids. V shed 8 bases and J 7 bases; nucleotides not matched to a gene: 4. This chain's CDR3 is CASRQGGGYTF. Here the CDR3 DNA reads TGTGCCAGCCGACAGGGTGGTGGCTACACCTTC.

This clone was seen a single time. The V and J genes are TRBV20-1 and TRBJ2-1, with 8 bases that match TRBD2. With V trimmed by 5 bases and J by 10 bases, 4 bases remained unmatched. This CDR3 has 11 amino acids. CDR1 is DFQATT and CDR2 is SNEGSKA in the germline V gene (reference sequence). The CDR3 region has the DNA TGCAGTGCTCTCCGGGGGGGCGAGCAGTTCTTC. This sequence encodes CSALRGGEQFF.

This chain connects TRBV5-8 to TRBJ1-4; possible D gene TRBD1, 6 bases. The CDR3 covers 15 residues. Trimming stripped 4 bases from V and 8 bases from J, with 18 bases between. From germline, CDR1 is SGHTS and CDR2 YDEGEE. The CDR3: CASSPGGALREKLFF. CDR3 DNA: TGTGCCAGCAGCCCGGGGGGGGCCTTAAGGGAAAAACTGTTTTTT.

This chain uses TRBV19 with TRBJ1-4, with no clear D. There are 13 residues in the CDR3. The germline V and J ends were trimmed by 4 bases and 4 bases, with 7 bases remaining between them. In germline, CDR1 is LNHDA, CDR2 SQIVND (reference sequence). In nucleotides, the CDR3 is TGTGCCAGTAGTAGACAAAATAATGAAAAACTGTTTTTT. Residues: CASSRQNNEKLFF.

This chain uses TRBV20-1 with TRBJ2-3; D remains unclear. CDR1 and CDR2 from the germline V gene are DFQATT and SNEGSKA (reference sequence). The V gene lost 3 bases and the J gene lost 1 base, with 11 bases spanning the gap. The CDR3 runs 14 residues. The CDR3 protein is CSASRNVRTDTQYF. In nucleotides, the CDR3 is TGCAGTGCTAGTCGAAACGTCCGCACAGATACGCAGTATTTT.

The V call is TRBV28, the J call TRBJ1-6, with D possibly being TRBD1 (5 bases). V was shortened by 5 bases and J by 5 bases, with 16 bases between the two germline ends. CDR3 length: 16 amino acids. Germline CDR1 is MDHEN and CDR2 is SYDVKM. The CDR3 protein is CASSTFRQRNNSPLHF. The CDR3, as DNA: TGTGCCAGCAGTACCTTCCGACAGAGAAATAATTCACCCCTCCACTTT. The full variable domain, rest sourced from reference TRBV28 and TRBJ1-6, is DVKVTQSSRYLVKRTGEKVFLECVQDMDHENMFWYRQDPGLGLRLIYFSYDVKMKEKGDIPEGYSVSREKKERFSLILESASTNQTSMYLCASSTFRQRNNSPLHFGNGTRLTVT.

CDR3 in amino acids: CASSLSGTGVDTQYF. In DNA, the CDR3 is TGTGCCAGCAGCTTGAGCGGGACAGGGGTAGATACGCAGTATTTT. The rearrangement joins TRBV5-5 to TRBJ2-3; 10 bases are shared with TRBD1. The V and J ends lost 1 base and 5 bases, in that order; junction bases with no gene match: 4. This CDR3 is built from 15 residues. Germline V CDR1 and CDR2: SGHKS, YYEKEE (reference sequence). The whole variable domain, filled in from reference TRBV5-5 and TRBJ2-3, reads DAGVTQSPTHLIKTRGQQVTLRCSPISGHKSVSWYQQVLGQGPQFIFQYYEKEERGRGNFPDRFSARQFPNYSSELNVNALLLGDSALYLCASSLSGTGVDTQYFGPGTRLTVL.

This clone has just one count. The chain uses TRBV3-1 (or the pseudogene TRBV3-2) and TRBJ1-4; D not resolved. V gave up 3 bases and J gave up 0 bases, with 5 bases separating them. In germline, CDR1 is LGHDT, CDR2 YNNKEL (reference sequence). This CDR3 has 14 amino acids. The CDR3 DNA sequence: TGTGCCAGCAGCCATTCCGCAACTAATGAAAAACTGTTTTTT. It encodes CASSHSATNEKLFF.

The V call is TRBV3-1 (or the pseudogene TRBV3-2), the J call TRBJ2-7, with D perhaps being TRBD1 or TRBD2 (6 bases each). Germline assignment: CDR1 LGHDT and CDR2 YNNKEL (reference sequence). The CDR3 is 15 amino acids. V lost 2 bases and J 7 bases, leaving 18 bases between the germline ends. As DNA, the CDR3 is TGTGCCAGCAGCCAAATGGCCACGGGGGCGGGGGAGCAGTACTTC. The encoded protein is CASSQMATGAGEQYF.

This clone appeared a single time. The gene calls are TRBV7-6 and TRBJ2-7, with a tentative D call TRBD1 (5 bases). There are 10 residues in the CDR3. Germline loops: CDR1 SGHVS, CDR2 FNYEAQ. The CDR3 DNA reads TGTTGCAGGGAAAACTACGAGCAGTACTTC. Translation gives CCRENYEQYF. The full variable domain, with the rest looked up from reference TRBV7-6 and TRBJ2-7, is GAGVSQSPRYKVTKRGQDVALRCDPISGHVSLYWYRQALGQGPEFLTYFNYEAQQDKSGLPNDRFSAERPEGSISTLTIQRTEQRDSAMYRCCRENYEQYFGPGTRLTVT.

The V gene is TRBV6-5, the J gene TRBJ1-4; 7 nucleotides align to TRBD1. V was clipped by 3 bases and J by 3 bases; unmatched bases: 4. This CDR3 comprises 15 residues. Per germline, CDR1 MNHEY and CDR2 SVGAGI. The CDR3 DNA is TGTGCCAGCAGTTATCTGGGGACAGCTAATGAAAAACTGTTTTTT. Translation gives CASSYLGTANEKLFF.

The V and J genes are TRBV5-5 and TRBJ1-2; D is uncertain. V was shortened by 0 bases and J by 4 bases, with 7 bases between the two germline ends. The germline V gene has CDR1 SGHKS and CDR2 YYEKEE (reference sequence). The CDR3 consists of 13 residues. This CDR3 is CASSLGGSYGYTF. Here the CDR3 DNA reads TGTGCCAGCAGCTTGGGGGGAAGCTATGGCTACACCTTC.

This clone came up a few times. The chain uses TRBV9 and TRBJ2-7; tentatively, D is TRBD1 (8 bases). Trimming removed 2 bases at V and 2 bases at J, with 14 bases between. The germline CDR1 and CDR2 sequences are SGDLS and YYNGEE. The CDR3 consists of 15 residues. The CDR3 DNA sequence: TGTGCCAGCAGCGTGGGGGGGACAGGCACCTACGAGCAGTACTTC. Protein: CASSVGGTGTYEQYF.

Note on this clone: The junction shows a germline mismatch at one end, possibly a read error. Other DNA sequences in this specimen translate into the identical CDR3. This sequence joins TRBV6-6 and TRBJ1-2; no definite D call. Looked up from germline, CDR1 is MNHNY and CDR2 is SVGAGI (reference sequence). CDR3 length equals 15 residues. Here the CDR3 DNA reads TGCGCCAGCAGTTACTCGGGCGGACGTAACTATGGCTACACCTTC. Protein product: CASSYSGGRNYGYTF.

In DNA form, the CDR3 reads TGTGCCAGCAGCGAACCTAGCGGGAGCAATGAGCAGTTCTTC. It is translated as CASSEPSGSNEQFF. This chain links TRBV9 with TRBJ2-1; 10 nucleotides agree with TRBD2. In germline, CDR1 is SGDLS, CDR2 YYNGEE. The CDR3 contains 14 residues. V was pared by 3 bases and J by 6 bases, with 3 bases of the junction left unmatched. Full variable domain (rest looked up from reference TRBV9 and TRBJ2-1): DSGVTQTPKHLITATGQRVTLRCSPRSGDLSVYWYQQSLDQGLQFLIQYYNGEERAKGNILERFSAQQFPDLHSELNLSSLELGDSALYFCASSEPSGSNEQFFGPGTRLTVL.

The J gene is TRBJ1-5, the V gene TRBV30; D is uncertain. CDR1 and CDR2 from the germline V gene are GTSNPN and SVGIG (reference sequence). The CDR3 has 13 amino acids. Deletions cut 1 base from V and 8 bases from J, with 12 bases between. DNA of the CDR3: TGTGCCTGGAGTGAACACGGGAGGGAGCCCCAGCATTTT. This encodes CAWSEHGREPQHF.

In its sample, this clone was seen a few times. The chain employs TRBV27 and TRBJ1-6; D is unclear. Trimming pared 8 bases from V and 9 bases from J, leaving 17 bases between. The CDR3 has 14 residues. The germline CDR1 and CDR2 sequences are MNHEY and SMNVEV (reference sequence). CDR3 loop: CASSRAGRASPLHF. The CDR3 coding sequence is TGTGCCAGCTCTCGCGCAGGCCGGGCTTCACCCCTCCACTTT.

This chain connects TRBV4-1 to TRBJ1-6; no clear D gene. CDR1 and CDR2 from the germline V gene are MGHRA and YSYEKL. The CDR3 totals 13 residues. Trimming removed 0 bases at V and 11 bases at J, with 8 bases between. CDR3 region: CASSQDGSAPLHF. As DNA, the CDR3 is TGCGCCAGCAGCCAAGATGGATCTGCACCCCTCCACTTT.

V gene TRBV28 combines with J gene TRBJ1-2; D is unresolved. The V end was cut by 1 base, the J end by 4 bases, with 10 bases between. Germline V gene lookup returns CDR1 MDHEN and CDR2 SYDVKM. The CDR3 is 14 amino acids. CDR3 bases: TGTGCCAGCAGTTTATCGGTGGGAGTCTATGGCTACACCTTC. Translation gives CASSLSVGVYGYTF.

The chain is built from TRBV5-6 and TRBJ1-1; D remains unclear. Germline loops: CDR1 SGHDT, CDR2 YYEEEE. This CDR3 has 13 amino acids. V gave up 4 bases and J gave up 0 bases, with 7 bases separating them. The CDR3 sequence: CASSRTVNTEAFF. CDR3 in DNA: TGTGCCAGCAGCCGAACGGTGAACACTGAAGCTTTCTTT.